This TCR beta chain came from a study of T cells after yellow fever vaccination. The CDR3 contains 15 residues. Between the trimmed V and J ends, which lost 0 bases and 4 bases, there was a span of 12 bases. Germline lookup yields CDR1 DFQATT and CDR2 SNEGSKA (reference sequence). Findings of the study overall: There was a possibility that FACS-sorted repertoires contained abundant clonotypes contaminating from the bulk population. After the booster, about 95% of CD4 and about 90% of CD8 primary-response clones were re-detected.

The 5'RACE template-switching step produced TCR cDNA and added a universal primer site and UMIs. TCRdb itself ran the 5' RACE reads through MiXCR, one entry per CDR3 protein. In the table there are approximately 120,000 distinct CDR3 sequences, around 7.7% of which are singletons. This clonotype was counted ten times or more. The antigen remains unidentified. The clonotype was recovered from a man aged 18 to 35 who received the YFV17D yellow fever vaccine. The chain is built from TRBV20-1 and TRBJ1-4; the D gene is possibly TRBD1 (6 bases). The source was CD4+ T cells sorted from PBMCs, collected 10 days after the first yellow fever vaccination. CDR3 bases: TGCAGTGCTAGAGATTCGGACAGATTTAATGAAAAACTGTTTTTT. It yields the protein CSARDSDRFNEKLFF.